This TCR beta chain was obtained from a study of STAT5B mutations in CD4+ large granular lymphocyte leukemia. Note on this clone: The antigen remains unidentified.

Study results and caveats: 8/27 top patient clones versus 2/35 control clones were TRBV06-family. Patient CD4-sorted repertoires looked more clonal than healthy CD4+ repertoires, even without putative leukemic clones.

Germline V gene sequence: CDR1 MDHEN, CDR2 SYDVKM. There are 11 residues in the CDR3. V gave up 8 bases and J gave up 3 bases, with 8 bases separating them. Sequenced by immunoSEQ multiplex PCR; TCRdb stores in-frame clones only, minus some. Of about 40,000 clones in the sample, roughly 81% were seen once. Sample: CD4+ T cells from blood buffy coats. This clonotype was sampled from a human donor in good health. This sequence joins TRBV28 and TRBJ2-7; D unresolved. In nucleotides, the CDR3 is TGTGCCAGCCGTGACCTCTACGAGCAGTACTTC. Translated, it gives CASRDLYEQYF. Supplemented by reference TRBV28 and TRBJ2-7, the full variable domain reads DVKVTQSSRYLVKRTGEKVFLECVQDMDHENMFWYRQDPGLGLRLIYFSYDVKMKEKGDIPEGYSVSREKKERFSLILESASTNQTSMYLCASRDLYEQYFGPGTRLTVT.